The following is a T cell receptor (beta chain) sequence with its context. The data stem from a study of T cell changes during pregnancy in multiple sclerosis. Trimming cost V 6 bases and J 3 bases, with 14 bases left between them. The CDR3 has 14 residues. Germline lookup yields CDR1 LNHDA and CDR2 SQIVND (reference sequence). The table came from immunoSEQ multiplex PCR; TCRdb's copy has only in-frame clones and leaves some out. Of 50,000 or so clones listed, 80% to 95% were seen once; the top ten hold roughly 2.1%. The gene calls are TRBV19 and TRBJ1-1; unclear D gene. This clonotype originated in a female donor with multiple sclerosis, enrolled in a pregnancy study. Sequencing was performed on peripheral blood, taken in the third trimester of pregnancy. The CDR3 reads CASSPRDFYTEAFF. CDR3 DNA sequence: TGTGCCAGTAGCCCCCGGGATTTTTACACTGAAGCTTTCTTT.